The 24 T cell receptor beta chains given below trace back to one sample, sequenced in a study of CD8 T cells in ankylosing spondylitis. From the 5' RACE reads, TCRdb called clonotypes with MiXCR, one entry per CDR3 protein. Of some 350,000 distinct CDR3 sequences in the sample, roughly 14% are singletons; the top ten hold 1.1%. Sequenced: blood, either unsorted or a sorted T cell fraction (not recorded which). The source is a male donor with ankylosing spondylitis or in good health (not recorded which).

This clonotype has a handful of counts. The rearrangement joins TRBV5-5 to TRBJ2-5; TRBD2 matches at 10 bases. The V gene's germline CDR1 is SGHKS and CDR2 YYEKEE (reference sequence). J was trimmed by 4 bases and V by 4 bases; bases with no gene match: 4. The CDR3 contains 14 residues. The DNA of the CDR3 is TGTGCCAGCAGCCCCCTAGCGGGGGTAGAGACCCAGTACTTC. Translating gives CASSPLAGVETQYF.

This clonotype was counted ten times or more. The chain joins TRBV12-3 or TRBV12-4 to TRBJ1-3; TRBD1 matches at 8 bases. CDR3 length: 15 amino acids. The V gene end was trimmed by 4 bases and the J gene end by 5 bases; junction bases not matched to a gene: 7. CDR3 nucleotides: TGTGCCAGCAGTTGGACAGGGAATTTGAGAAACACCATATATTTT. Amino acid sequence: CASSWTGNLRNTIYF.

This clonotype was seen only a few times. The V gene is TRBV5-1, the J gene TRBJ2-7; the D gene is possibly TRBD1 (6 bases). The CDR3 runs 13 residues. V lost 9 bases, J lost 5 bases, and 18 bases lay in between. Germline V gives CDR1 SGHRS, CDR2 YFSETQ. In DNA, the CDR3 is TGCGCCACCGCCAGGGGTGACCGAGACGAGCAGTACTTC. Translated, it gives CATARGDRDEQYF.

This clonotype was counted between two and nine times. The V call is TRBV12-3 or TRBV12-4, the J call TRBJ1-6, with D possibly TRBD1 on 5 matching bases. V lost 2 bases and J 7 bases, leaving 12 bases between the germline ends. The CDR3 length is 15 residues. The CDR3 sequence: CASSLSGSRNSPLHF. The DNA of the CDR3 is TGTGCCAGCAGTTTATCAGGGAGTAGGAATTCACCCCTCCACTTT.

The chain uses TRBV5-1 and TRBJ2-4; 13 bases are a match to TRBD2. Looked up from germline, CDR1 is SGHRS and CDR2 is YFSETQ. This CDR3 has 18 residues. V shed 3 bases, J shed 0 bases, and the junction held 6 bases outside the gene matches. CDR3 in DNA: TGCGCCAGCAGCTATGGGACTAGCGGGGCTTTAGCCAAAAACATTCAGTACTTC. This encodes CASSYGTSGALAKNIQYF.

This clonotype was picked up a small number of times. This rearrangement joins TRBV11-2 to TRBJ2-1, with 7 bases that match TRBD1. Germline CDR1 reads SGHAT; CDR2 reads FQNNGV. The CDR3 runs 15 residues. Trimming took 1 base from V and 10 from J; bases not matched to a gene: 10. CDR3 sequence (DNA): TGTGCCAGCAGCTTAGTGGGACAGTCCCCGCGAGAGCAGTTCTTC. It encodes CASSLVGQSPREQFF.

J is TRBJ1-4 and V is TRBV5-1; 7 nucleotides align to TRBD1. Germline assignment: CDR1 SGHRS and CDR2 YFSETQ. CDR3 length equals 14 residues. The V gene end was trimmed by 4 bases and the J gene end by 4 bases; junction bases not matched to a gene: 4. The CDR3 DNA reads TGCGCCAGCAGCCGACAGGGCCTTAATGAAAAACTGTTTTTT. Its translation: CASSRQGLNEKLFF.

Note on this clonotype: An end of the junction does not agree with germline; a read error may underlie this. The V and J genes are TRBV29-1 and TRBJ2-3; 9 bases are a match to TRBD1. This CDR3 is built from 12 residues. The V gene's germline CDR1 is SQVTM and CDR2 ANQGSEA. The CDR3 region has the DNA TGCAGCCTTGACAGGGGGGCAGATACGCAGTATTTT. Amino acid sequence: CSLDRGADTQYF.

This clonotype was seen a few times. This chain joins TRBV27 and TRBJ2-7, with 7 bases that match TRBD1. Trimming at V came to 8 bases and at J to 3 bases, leaving 7 bases not matched to a gene. Per the germline V gene, CDR1 is MNHEY and CDR2 is SMNVEV (reference sequence). CDR3 length: 13 residues. The CDR3 sequence is CASRRDRNYEQYF. For the CDR3, the DNA is TGTGCCAGCCGTCGGGACAGAAACTACGAGCAGTACTTC.

This clonotype was seen a handful of times. This chain uses TRBV30 with TRBJ1-3; unclear D gene. This CDR3 spans 14 amino acids. Trimming took 0 bases from V and 2 from J, leaving 8 bases between them. CDR1 GTSNPN and CDR2 SVGIG come from the germline V gene (reference sequence). This CDR3 reads CAWSVSGAGNTIYF. The CDR3, as DNA: TGTGCCTGGAGTGTATCAGGAGCTGGAAACACCATATATTTT.

The table lists this clonotype with a few counts. In nucleotides, the CDR3 is TGTGCCAGCAGTTCCACGGGTGGGGCAGATACGCAGTATTTT. It is translated as CASSSTGGADTQYF. This chain links TRBV12-3 or TRBV12-4 with TRBJ2-3; D gene uncertain. Trimming left V 4 bases short and J 4 bases short, with 12 bases between. The CDR3 has 14 amino acids.

The V and J genes are TRBV7-2 and TRBJ2-3; weak D call: TRBD2 (5 bases). Per germline, CDR1 SGHTA and CDR2 FQGNSA. The CDR3 consists of 15 residues. The V end was cut by 4 bases, the J end by 5 bases, with 16 bases between. The CDR3 nucleotides read TGTGCCAGCAGCTCCTCTAGCTTTCGGGGAGATACGCAGTATTTT. Amino acids: CASSSSSFRGDTQYF.

The V and J genes are TRBV6-6 and TRBJ2-5; 8 bases align to TRBD2. With V trimmed by 5 bases and J by 4 bases, 3 bases remained unmatched. The CDR3 has 13 residues. The V gene's germline CDR1 is MNHNY and CDR2 SVGAGI (reference sequence). CDR3 in DNA: TGTGCCAGCAGTACGGGGGGGGTAGAGACCCAGTACTTC. This gives the protein CASSTGGVETQYF.

This clonotype was picked up many times. The chain combines TRBV5-1 with TRBJ2-3, with 10 bases aligning to TRBD2. V trimming: 5 bases; J trimming: 5 bases; junction bases outside the gene matches: 8. Germline V gives CDR1 SGHRS, CDR2 YFSETQ. The CDR3 loop spans 15 amino acids. DNA for the CDR3: TGCGCCAGCAGTTCTAGCGGGAGAGAGGGAGATACGCAGTATTTT. This encodes CASSSSGREGDTQYF.

This clonotype was observed a handful of times. The J gene is TRBJ2-7, the V gene TRBV20-1; 15 bases fit TRBD2. Germline V gene lookup returns CDR1 DFQATT and CDR2 SNEGSKA (reference sequence). The CDR3 sequence is 14 residues long. Trimming at V came to 6 bases and at J to 1 base, leaving 1 base not matched to a gene. This CDR3 reads CSAGTSGRSYEQYF. The CDR3 coding sequence is TGCAGTGCGGGGACTAGCGGGAGGTCCTACGAGCAGTACTTC.

This clonotype occurred a few times. The chain has TRBV9 and TRBJ1-6; D is unresolved. CDR1 is SGDLS and CDR2 is YYNGEE in the germline V gene. V was pared by 1 base and J by 7 bases, with 12 bases between. The CDR3 loop spans 15 amino acids. The CDR3 sequence: CASSVFDRRNSPLHF. DNA of the CDR3: TGTGCCAGCAGCGTATTTGACCGTAGGAATTCACCCCTCCACTTT.

This clonotype was picked up many times. CDR3 amino acids: CSTIGLAGTETQYF. The CDR3 DNA reads as TGCAGCACCATAGGACTAGCGGGAACAGAGACCCAGTACTTC. The genes are TRBV29-1 and TRBJ2-5; TRBD2 matches 12 bases. V was pared by 8 bases and J by 4 bases, with 8 bases of the junction left unmatched. Germline V lookup: CDR1 SQVTM, CDR2 ANQGSEA. The CDR3 spans 14 residues.

This clonotype has at least ten counts. The CDR3 DNA reads TGTGCCAGCAGCTCTCGGGACATCCACTATGGCTACACCTTC. Protein: CASSSRDIHYGYTF. V usage is TRBV14 and J usage is TRBJ1-2; D is possibly TRBD1 (6 bases). The length of the CDR3 is 14 residues. The germline V and J ends were trimmed by 5 bases and 3 bases, with 13 bases remaining between them. Looked up from germline, CDR1 is SGHDN and CDR2 is FVKESK.

Only a few counts were recorded for this clonotype. The CDR3 sequence: CASSQVSRDGEQYF. The CDR3 DNA is TGCGCCAGCAGCCAAGTGTCCAGGGACGGAGAGCAGTACTTC. V usage is TRBV5-1 and J usage is TRBJ2-7; D may be TRBD1 or TRBD2 (5 bases each). V was pared by 4 bases and J by 7 bases, with 18 bases between. The V gene's germline CDR1 is SGHRS and CDR2 YFSETQ. This CDR3 has 14 amino acids. Full variable domain (remainder filled in from reference TRBV5-1 and TRBJ2-7): KAGVTQTPRYLIKTRGQQVTLSCSPISGHRSVSWYQQTPGQGLQFLFEYFSETQRNKGNFPGRFSGRQFSNSRSEMNVSTLELGDSALYLCASSQVSRDGEQYFGPGTRLTVT.

V usage is TRBV20-1 and J usage is TRBJ2-3; D possibly corresponds to TRBD1 (5 bases). The CDR3 spans 12 residues. Per the germline V gene, CDR1 is DFQATT and CDR2 is SNEGSKA (reference sequence). V lost 2 bases, J lost 4 bases, and 7 bases lay in between. The CDR3 loop is CSARLGADTQYF. CDR3 bases: TGCAGTGCTAGACTAGGGGCAGATACGCAGTATTTT.

This clonotype was observed a few times. The chain recombines TRBV6-1 with TRBJ2-1; 9 bases are shared with TRBD1. J lost 3 bases, V lost 6 bases, and 3 bases had no gene match. Germline assignment: CDR1 MNHNS and CDR2 SASEGT. This CDR3 spans 14 amino acids. The DNA for the CDR3 is TGTGCCAGCAGAAGGACAGGGGACTACAATGAGCAGTTCTTC. Translated: CASRRTGDYNEQFF.

This clonotype was counted a single time. The CDR3 DNA reads as TGTGCCAGCACTTACGGACTATCGGACTACAATGAGCAGTTCTTC. It encodes CASTYGLSDYNEQFF. V is TRBV12-3 or TRBV12-4 and J is TRBJ2-1, with D perhaps matching TRBD2 (6 bases). This CDR3 contains 15 residues. Trimming took 7 bases from V and 3 from J, leaving 16 bases between them.

This clonotype was counted only a few times. The chain employs TRBV3-1 and TRBJ2-2; TRBD1 might be the D (6 bases). The V and J ends lost 4 bases and 7 bases respectively, with 13 bases between them. Germline V gene lookup returns CDR1 LGHDT and CDR2 YNNKEL (reference sequence). CDR3 length: 14 amino acids. CDR3 sequence reads: CASSRQGWGGELFF. CDR3 DNA sequence: TGTGCCAGCAGCCGGCAGGGGTGGGGCGGGGAGCTGTTTTTT.

The V call is TRBV4-1, the J call TRBJ2-2; TRBD1 agrees at 9 bases. This CDR3 comprises 15 residues. Per the germline V gene, CDR1 is MGHRA and CDR2 is YSYEKL. J gave up 5 bases and V 4 bases, and 5 bases lay outside the gene matches. In DNA, the CDR3 is TGCGCCAGCAGCCCCGGACAGGGGAAGACCGGGGAGCTGTTTTTT. Its translation is CASSPGQGKTGELFF.